The rows below give T cell receptor beta chains drawn from one sample of a study of cytotoxic CD8 clonotypes in ibrutinib-treated CLL. Profiled with immunoSEQ multiplex PCR; TCRdb holds only in-frame clones, not every one. The table has under 200,000 clones, 81% seen once. Specimen: PBMCs, collected after 12 months of ibrutinib treatment. These TCRs come from a human donor with chronic lymphocytic leukemia. The CDR3 runs from the conserved cysteine through the conserved F or W. Fields, in order: V gene, CDR3 protein.

V: TRBV7-8; CDR3: CASSPKTATGRYWTQYF
V: TRBV7-2; CDR3: CASSLWGAGEKLFF
V: TRBV9; CDR3: CASSVDPGTPDTQYF
V: TRBV9; CDR3: CASSEGDPTYNEQFF
V: TRBV6-5; CDR3: CASSPRGRAFF
V: TRBV5-1; CDR3: CASSDGSLPAFETQYF
V: TRBV6-5; CDR3: CASSLGPFNYGYTF
V: TRBV18; CDR3: CASSPDDGLFF
V: TRBV11-3; CDR3: CASSAVAGRRRDTQYF
V: TRBV18; CDR3: CASSTGTAYEQYF
V: TRBV30; CDR3: CAWRDLGETQYF
V: TRBV7-2; CDR3: CASSLESVTGELFF